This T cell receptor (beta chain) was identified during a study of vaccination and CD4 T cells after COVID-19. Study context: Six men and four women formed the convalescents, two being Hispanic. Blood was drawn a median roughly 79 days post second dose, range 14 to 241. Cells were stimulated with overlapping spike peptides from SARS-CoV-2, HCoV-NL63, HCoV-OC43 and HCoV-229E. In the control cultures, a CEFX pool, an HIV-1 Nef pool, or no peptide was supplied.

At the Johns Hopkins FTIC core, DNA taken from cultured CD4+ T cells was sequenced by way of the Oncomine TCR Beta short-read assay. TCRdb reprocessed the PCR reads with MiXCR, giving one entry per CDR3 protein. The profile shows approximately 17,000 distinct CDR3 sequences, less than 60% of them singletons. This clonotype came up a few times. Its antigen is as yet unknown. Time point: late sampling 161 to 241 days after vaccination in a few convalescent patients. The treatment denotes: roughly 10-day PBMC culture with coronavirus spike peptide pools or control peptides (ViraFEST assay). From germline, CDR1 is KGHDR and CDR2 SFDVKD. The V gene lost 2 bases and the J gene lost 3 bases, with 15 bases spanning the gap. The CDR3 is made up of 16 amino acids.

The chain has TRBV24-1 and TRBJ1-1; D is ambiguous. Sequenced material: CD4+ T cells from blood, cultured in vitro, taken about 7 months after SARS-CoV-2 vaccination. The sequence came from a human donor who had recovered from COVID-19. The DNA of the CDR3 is TGTGCCACCAGTGATTCGGCCTCCGGGAGGGACACTGAAGCTTTCTTT. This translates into CATSDSASGRDTEAFF.